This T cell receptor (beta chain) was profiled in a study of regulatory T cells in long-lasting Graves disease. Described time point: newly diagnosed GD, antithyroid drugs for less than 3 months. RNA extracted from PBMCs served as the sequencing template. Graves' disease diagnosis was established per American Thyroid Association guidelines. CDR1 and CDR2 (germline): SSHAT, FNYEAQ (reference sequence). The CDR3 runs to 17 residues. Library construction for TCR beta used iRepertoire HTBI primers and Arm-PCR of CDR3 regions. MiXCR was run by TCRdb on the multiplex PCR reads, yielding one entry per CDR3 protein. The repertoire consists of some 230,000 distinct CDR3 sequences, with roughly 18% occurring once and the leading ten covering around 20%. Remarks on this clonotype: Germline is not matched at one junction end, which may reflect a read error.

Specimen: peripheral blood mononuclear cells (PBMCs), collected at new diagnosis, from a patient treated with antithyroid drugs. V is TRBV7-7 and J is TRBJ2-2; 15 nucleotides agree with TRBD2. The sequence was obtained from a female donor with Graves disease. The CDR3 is CASSYGLAGGKTGELFF. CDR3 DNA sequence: TGTGCTAGCAGCTACGGACTAGCGGGAGGGAAAACCGGGGAGCTGTTTTTT.